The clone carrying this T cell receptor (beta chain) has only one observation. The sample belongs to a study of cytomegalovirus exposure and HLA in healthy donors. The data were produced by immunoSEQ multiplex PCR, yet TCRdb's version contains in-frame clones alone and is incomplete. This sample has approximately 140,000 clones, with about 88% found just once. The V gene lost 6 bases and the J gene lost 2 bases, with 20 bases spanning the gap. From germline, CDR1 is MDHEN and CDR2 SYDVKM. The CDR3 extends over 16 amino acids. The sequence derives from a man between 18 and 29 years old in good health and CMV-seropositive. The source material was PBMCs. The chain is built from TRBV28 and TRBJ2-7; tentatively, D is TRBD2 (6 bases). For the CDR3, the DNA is TGTGCCAGCAGCCCTAGTACGCTAGCGCGAACCTACGAGCAGTACTTC. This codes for CASSPSTLARTYEQYF.